The clone carrying this T cell receptor beta chain was seen a handful of times. What it binds is unknown. The sample is drawn from a study of response to subunit inactivated influenza vaccine. General observations from the study: Each seasonal flu vaccination may recruit only limited new T cells, authors suggested.

TCRdb recomputed calls from the RT-PCR reads with MiXCR, one row per CDR3 protein. Of about 800,000 distinct CDR3 sequences in the sample, 21% were seen once. The CDR3 runs to 16 residues. V lost 2 bases, J lost 9 bases, and 12 bases stayed unmatched. CDR1 and CDR2 (germline): DFQATT, SNEGSKA (reference sequence). This receptor was obtained from a man aged 50-59 years who received an inactivated influenza vaccine. The source material was PBMCs from blood, sampled about 5 days after vaccination. This rearrangement joins TRBV20-1 to TRBJ2-1, with 11 bases that match TRBD2. CDR3 amino acids: CSARSPSSGRQGEQFF. Here the CDR3 DNA reads TGCAGTGCTAGATCCCCTTCTAGCGGGAGGCAGGGTGAGCAGTTCTTC.